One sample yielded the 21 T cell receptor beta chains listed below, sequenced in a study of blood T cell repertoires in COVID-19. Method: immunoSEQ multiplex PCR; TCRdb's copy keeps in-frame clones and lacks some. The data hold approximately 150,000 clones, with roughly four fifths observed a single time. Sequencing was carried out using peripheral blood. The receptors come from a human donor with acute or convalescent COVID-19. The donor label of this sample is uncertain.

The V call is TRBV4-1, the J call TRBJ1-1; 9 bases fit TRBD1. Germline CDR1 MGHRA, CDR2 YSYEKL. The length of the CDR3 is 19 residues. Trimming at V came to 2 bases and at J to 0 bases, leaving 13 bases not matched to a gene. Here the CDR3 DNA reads TGCGCCAGCAGCCAAATCCCGGGACAGGGATTTAGGCTGAACACTGAAGCTTTCTTT. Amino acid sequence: CASSQIPGQGFRLNTEAFF.

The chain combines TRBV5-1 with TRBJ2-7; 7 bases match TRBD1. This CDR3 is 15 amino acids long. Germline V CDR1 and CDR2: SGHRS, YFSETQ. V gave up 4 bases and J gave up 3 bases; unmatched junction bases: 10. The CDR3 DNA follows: TGCGCCAGCAGCATAAACCAGGGGGAGAGCTACGAGCAGTACTTC. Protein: CASSINQGESYEQYF.

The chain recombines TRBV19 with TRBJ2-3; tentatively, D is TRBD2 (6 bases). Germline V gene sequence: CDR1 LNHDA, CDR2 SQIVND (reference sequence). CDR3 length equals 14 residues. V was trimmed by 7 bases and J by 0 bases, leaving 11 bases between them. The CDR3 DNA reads TGTGCCAGTAAGGGGACTTTTAGCACAGATACGCAGTATTTT. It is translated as CASKGTFSTDTQYF.

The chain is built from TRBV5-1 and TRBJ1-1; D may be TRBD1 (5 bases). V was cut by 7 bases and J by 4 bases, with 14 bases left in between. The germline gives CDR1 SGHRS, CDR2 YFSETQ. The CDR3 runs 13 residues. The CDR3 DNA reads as TGCGCCAGCTCCCCCGGGGGGGTCACTGAAGCTTTCTTT. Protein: CASSPGGVTEAFF.

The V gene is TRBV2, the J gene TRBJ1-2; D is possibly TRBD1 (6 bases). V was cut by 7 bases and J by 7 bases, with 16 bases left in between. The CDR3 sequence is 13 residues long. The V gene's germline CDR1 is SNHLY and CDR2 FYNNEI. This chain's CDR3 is CASTPGQTTGYTF. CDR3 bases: TGTGCCAGCACCCCTGGACAGACTACTGGCTACACCTTC.

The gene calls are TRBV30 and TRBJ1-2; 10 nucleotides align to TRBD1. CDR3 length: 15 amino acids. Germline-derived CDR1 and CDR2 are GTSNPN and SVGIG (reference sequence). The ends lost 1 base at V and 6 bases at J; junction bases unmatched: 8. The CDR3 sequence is CAWSALDRGRDGYTF. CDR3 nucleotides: TGTGCCTGGAGTGCTCTCGACAGGGGGCGCGATGGCTACACCTTC.

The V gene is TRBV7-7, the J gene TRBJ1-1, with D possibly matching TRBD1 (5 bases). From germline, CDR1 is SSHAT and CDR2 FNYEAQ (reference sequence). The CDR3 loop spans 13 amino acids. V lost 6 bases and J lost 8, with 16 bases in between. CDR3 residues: CASSPSRGHEAFF. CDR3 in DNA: TGTGCCAGCAGTCCAAGTAGGGGCCACGAAGCTTTCTTT.

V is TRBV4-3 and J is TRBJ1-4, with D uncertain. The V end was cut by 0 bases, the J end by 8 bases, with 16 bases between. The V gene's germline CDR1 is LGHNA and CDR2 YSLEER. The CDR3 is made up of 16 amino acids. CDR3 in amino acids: CASSQEASLSGEKLFF. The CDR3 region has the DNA TGCGCCAGCAGCCAAGAAGCGAGCTTGTCGGGAGAAAAACTGTTTTTT.

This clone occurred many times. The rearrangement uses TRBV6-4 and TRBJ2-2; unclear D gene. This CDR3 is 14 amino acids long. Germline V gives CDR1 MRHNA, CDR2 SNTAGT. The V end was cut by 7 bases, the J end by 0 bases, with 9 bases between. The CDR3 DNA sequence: TGTGCCAGCACCCCGGGTGCGAACACCGGGGAGCTGTTTTTT. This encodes CASTPGANTGELFF.

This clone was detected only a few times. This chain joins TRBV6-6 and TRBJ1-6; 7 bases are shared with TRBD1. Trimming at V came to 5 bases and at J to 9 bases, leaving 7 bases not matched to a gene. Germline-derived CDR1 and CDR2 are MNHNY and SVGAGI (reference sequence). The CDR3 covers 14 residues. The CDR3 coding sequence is TGTGCCAGCAGTCGACAGGGAGGGCTTTCACCCCTCCACTTT. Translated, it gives CASSRQGGLSPLHF.

CDR3 loop: CASKSETANYGYTF. The CDR3 nucleotides read TGCGCCAGCAAGAGCGAGACAGCTAACTATGGCTACACCTTC. The chain couples TRBV5-1 to TRBJ1-2, with D perhaps TRBD1 (5 bases). This CDR3 is 14 amino acids long. Trimming stripped 6 bases from V and 0 bases from J, with 12 bases between. Germline CDR1 SGHRS, CDR2 YFSETQ.

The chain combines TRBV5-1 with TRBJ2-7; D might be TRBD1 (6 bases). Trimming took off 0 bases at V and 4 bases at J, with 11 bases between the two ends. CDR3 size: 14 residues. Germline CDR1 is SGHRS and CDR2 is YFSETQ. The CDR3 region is CASSLDGGGYEQYF. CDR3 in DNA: TGCGCCAGCAGCTTGGATGGGGGCGGGTACGAGCAGTACTTC.

The CDR3 is CASSSQMNTEAFF. The CDR3 DNA reads as TGTGCCAGTAGTTCACAGATGAACACTGAAGCTTTCTTT. The chain has TRBV19 and TRBJ1-1; no definite D call. The length of the CDR3 is 13 residues. The V gene lost 5 bases and the J gene lost 0 bases, with 7 bases spanning the gap. Germline V gene data show CDR1 as LNHDA and CDR2 as SQIVND (reference sequence).

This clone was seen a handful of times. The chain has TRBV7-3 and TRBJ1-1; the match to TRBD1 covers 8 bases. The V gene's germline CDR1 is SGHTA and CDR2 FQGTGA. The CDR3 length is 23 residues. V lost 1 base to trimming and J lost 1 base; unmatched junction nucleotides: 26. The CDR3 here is CASSLRPSGQGMIGVDANTEAFF. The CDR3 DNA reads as TGTGCCAGCAGCTTAAGGCCGAGCGGACAGGGCATGATCGGCGTAGATGCGAACACTGAAGCTTTCTTT. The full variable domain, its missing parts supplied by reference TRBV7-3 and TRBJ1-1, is GAGVSQTPSNKVTEKGKYVELRCDPISGHTALYWYRQSLGQGPEFLIYFQGTGAADDSGLPNDRFFAVRPEGSVSTLKIQRTERGDSAVYLCASSLRPSGQGMIGVDANTEAFFGQGTRLTVV.

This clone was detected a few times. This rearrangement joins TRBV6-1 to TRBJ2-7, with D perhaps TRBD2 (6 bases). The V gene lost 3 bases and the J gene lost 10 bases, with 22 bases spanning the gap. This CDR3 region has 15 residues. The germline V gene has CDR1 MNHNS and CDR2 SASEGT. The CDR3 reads CASSDPRRAWGTQYF. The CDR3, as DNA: TGTGCCAGCAGTGATCCCCGGAGGGCCTGGGGCACACAGTACTTC.

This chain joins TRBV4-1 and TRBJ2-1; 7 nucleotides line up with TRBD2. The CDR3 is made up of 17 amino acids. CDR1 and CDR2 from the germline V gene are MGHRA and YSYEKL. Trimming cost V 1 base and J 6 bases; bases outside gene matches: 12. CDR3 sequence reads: CASSQVERGRGLNEQFF. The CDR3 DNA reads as TGCGCCAGCAGCCAAGTGGAGCGGGGTCGGGGCCTCAATGAGCAGTTCTTC.

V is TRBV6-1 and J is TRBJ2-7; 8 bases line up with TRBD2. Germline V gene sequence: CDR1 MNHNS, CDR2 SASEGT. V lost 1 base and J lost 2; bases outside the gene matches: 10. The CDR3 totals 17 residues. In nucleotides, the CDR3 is TGTGCCAGCAGTGAAGTGAGCGGGGGCCGTCTTACCTACGAGCAGTACTTC. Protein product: CASSEVSGGRLTYEQYF.

The CDR3: CASGRGQGTLNYQPQHF. CDR3 in DNA: TGTGCTAGTGGTAGAGGACAGGGCACCCTCAATTATCAGCCCCAGCATTTT. V gene TRBV12-5 combines with J gene TRBJ1-5, with 8 nucleotides matching TRBD1. Germline assignment: CDR1 LGHNT and CDR2 FRNRAP. Trimming cost V 5 bases and J 5 bases; bases outside gene matches: 14. The CDR3 runs 17 residues.

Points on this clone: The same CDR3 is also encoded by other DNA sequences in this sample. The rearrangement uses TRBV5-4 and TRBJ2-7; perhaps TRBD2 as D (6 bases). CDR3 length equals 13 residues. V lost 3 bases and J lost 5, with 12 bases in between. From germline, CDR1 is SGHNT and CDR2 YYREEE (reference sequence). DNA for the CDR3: TGTGCCAGCAGCTCCCGCGGGGCTGACGAGCAGTACTTC. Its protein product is CASSSRGADEQYF. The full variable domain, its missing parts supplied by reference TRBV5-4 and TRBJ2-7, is ETGVTQSPTHLIKTRGQQVTLRCSSQSGHNTVSWYQQALGQGPQFIFQYYREEENGRGNFPPRFSGLQFPNYSSELNVNALELDDSALYLCASSSRGADEQYFGPGTRLTVT.

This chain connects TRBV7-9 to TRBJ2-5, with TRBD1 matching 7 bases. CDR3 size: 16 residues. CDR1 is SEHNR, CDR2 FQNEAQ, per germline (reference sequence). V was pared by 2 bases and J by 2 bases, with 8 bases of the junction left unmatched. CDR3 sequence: CASSLLLPGQQETQYF. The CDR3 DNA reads TGTGCCAGCAGCTTACTCCTGCCGGGACAGCAAGAGACCCAGTACTTC.

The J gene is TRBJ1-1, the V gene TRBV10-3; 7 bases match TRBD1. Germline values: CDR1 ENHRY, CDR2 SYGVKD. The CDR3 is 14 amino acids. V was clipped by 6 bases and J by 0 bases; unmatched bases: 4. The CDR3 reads CAISLTGMNTEAFF. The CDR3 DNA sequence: TGTGCCATCAGCCTGACAGGGATGAACACTGAAGCTTTCTTT.